The TCR beta chain described here comes from a study of blood T cells in healthy people across ages. Between the trimmed V and J ends, which lost 2 bases and 8 bases, there was a span of 3 bases. Germline CDR1 reads MNHNY; CDR2 reads SVGAGI (reference sequence). This CDR3 has 11 amino acids. Sample-barcoded 5' priming and a J-beta primer mix drove a second PCR of roughly 7 to 11 cycles. TCRdb re-called the 5' RACE reads through MiXCR, storing one row per CDR3 protein. The sample has some 760,000 distinct CDR3 sequences; roughly 25% are singletons. These same data were also listed under a study on T cells of mothers and their children.

The chain recombines TRBV6-6 with TRBJ1-4; unclear D gene. The sequencing sample was made of blood. This receptor was identified in a boy younger than 18 in good health. Written as DNA, the CDR3 is TGTGCCAGCAGTTACAAAGAAAAACTGTTTTTT. It is translated as CASSYKEKLFF.